Listed below are T cell receptor beta chains from one sample, sequenced in a study of cytomegalovirus exposure and HLA in healthy donors. The method was immunoSEQ multiplex PCR; TCRdb's version includes in-frame clones alone and lacks a portion of them. The data show approximately 220,000 clones, approximately 88% seen once. The sequenced sample was PBMCs. These receptors all come from a boy aged 2 to 9 in good health and CMV-seronegative. The CDR3 runs from the conserved cysteine through the conserved F or W. D genes are given only for firm matches. Size tells how often a clone was seen (once, few, many) or the class of an expanded clone, and some rows leave it out.

TRBV29-1	TRBJ1-2	TRBD1	NA	CSAKPRGRGHGYTF	TGCAGCGCCAAACCTAGGGGGCGGGGACATGGCTACACCTTC
TRBV9	TRBJ2-1	NA	NA	CASSVAGFSYNEQFF	TGTGCCAGCAGCGTAGCAGGGTTTTCGTACAATGAGCAGTTCTTC
TRBV6-1	TRBJ2-2	TRBD2	NA	CASSGGTSGGVGGELFF	TGTGCCAGCAGTGGGGGGACTAGCGGGGGGGTCGGCGGGGAGCTGTTTTTT
TRBV13	TRBJ2-2	NA	NA	CASSLGLVWGQTGELFF	TGTGCCAGCAGCTTAGGCCTCGTGTGGGGGCAAACCGGGGAGCTGTTTTTT
TRBV27	TRBJ1-1	NA	NA	CASRGALRAFF	TGTGCCAGCAGGGGGGCCCTGAGGGCTTTCTTT
TRBV6-6	TRBJ2-2	NA	NA	CASSYSGGELFF	TGTGCCAGCAGTTACTCCGGCGGGGAGCTGTTTTTT
TRBV6-1	TRBJ2-2	NA	NA	CASEDTGELFF	TGTGCCAGCGAGGATACCGGGGAGCTGTTTTTT
TRBV29-1	TRBJ1-1	NA	few	CSVERESVAFF	TGCAGCGTTGAACGTGAGTCGGTAGCTTTCTTT
TRBV4-1	TRBJ1-6	TRBD1	NA	CASSQDDNRGRSPLHF	TGCGCCAGCAGCCAAGACGACAACAGGGGCCGTTCACCCCTCCACTTT
TRBV19	TRBJ2-7	TRBD1	NA	CASSIGGTGGEESYEQYF	TGTGCCAGTAGTATAGGCGGGACAGGGGGCGAGGAATCCTACGAGCAGTACTTC
TRBV7-9	TRBJ2-7	NA	few	CASSPAGTSGYEQYF	TGTGCCAGCAGCCCCGCCGGGACATCCGGCTACGAGCAGTACTTC
TRBV19	TRBJ1-4	NA	NA	CASRRVDQGEKLFF	TGTGCCAGCCGCCGTGTAGATCAGGGGGAAAAACTGTTTTTT
TRBV6-5	TRBJ1-2	NA	NA	CASSYSGQTHGYTF	TGTGCCAGCAGTTACTCTGGACAGACCCATGGCTACACCTTC
TRBV30	TRBJ2-1	TRBD2	NA	CAWSTGTSGNLEQFF	TGTGCCTGGAGTACGGGGACTAGCGGGAACCTTGAGCAGTTCTTC
TRBV9	TRBJ2-5	TRBD2	NA	CASSVGAGGSQETQYF	TGTGCCAGCAGCGTAGGAGCGGGGGGGTCCCAAGAGACCCAGTACTTC
TRBV5-1	TRBJ1-2	NA	NA	CASSLDRNGYTF	TGCGCCAGCAGCTTGGACAGGAATGGCTACACCTTC
TRBV5-6	TRBJ2-5	NA	NA	CASSLPYQETQYF	TGTGCCAGCAGCTTGCCGTACCAAGAGACCCAGTACTTC
TRBV6-1	TRBJ2-7	NA	once	CATQGQPSREQYF	TGTGCCACCCAGGGGCAGCCTTCCCGGGAGCAGTACTTC
TRBV7-6	TRBJ1-3	TRBD1	NA	CASSRSGDREAGNTIYF	TGTGCCAGCAGCCGCTCGGGGGACAGGGAGGCTGGAAACACCATATATTTT
TRBV30	TRBJ1-1	NA	once	CAWSGINTEAFF	TGTGCCTGGAGTGGTATAAACACTGAAGCTTTCTTT
TRBV5-6	TRBJ1-2	NA	NA	CASSFGGINYGYTF	TGTGCCAGCAGCTTCGGCGGAATTAACTATGGCTACACCTTC
TRBV5-4	TRBJ2-1	TRBD1	NA	CASSSWDRHYNEQFF	TGTGCCAGCAGCTCCTGGGACAGGCACTACAATGAGCAGTTCTTC
TRBV5-4	TRBJ2-7	NA	NA	CASSISTPREQYF	TGTGCCAGCAGCATCTCTACCCCTCGCGAGCAGTACTTC
TRBV19	TRBJ2-1	NA	once	CVSSIDPLSSVNEQFF	TGTGTCAGTAGTATAGACCCCCTGTCGAGTGTGAATGAGCAGTTCTTC
TRBV19	TRBJ1-5	NA	NA	CASTASGGNNQPQHF	TGTGCCAGTACCGCGAGTGGAGGGAACAATCAGCCCCAGCATTTT
TRBV30	TRBJ1-2	NA	NA	CACNRVRGYGYTF	TGTGCCTGTAACAGGGTGAGGGGCTATGGCTACACCTTC
TRBV7-3	TRBJ2-3	TRBD2	NA	CASSPWGLAGAPGTDTQYF	TGTGCCAGCAGCCCATGGGGACTAGCGGGGGCCCCGGGCACAGATACGCAGTATTTT